The rows below give T cell receptor beta chains drawn from one sample of a study of cytomegalovirus exposure and HLA in healthy donors. TCRdb's copy holds only in-frame clones and misses some; the assay was immunoSEQ multiplex PCR. The sample carries 85,000 to 100,000 clones, about 63% recorded once. Sequencing was carried out using PBMCs. These receptors came from a woman between 25 and 40 years old in good health and CMV-seronegative. Both conserved end residues are trimmed from each CDR3. A row's size may be missing; if present it is once, few, many or a size class.

CDR3 length,V gene,clone size,J gene,CDR3 protein
13,TRBV7-9,.,TRBJ2-1,ASSLTLGVNNEQF
14,TRBV5-1,.,TRBJ2-3,ASSPLSRVALDTQY
12,TRBV28,.,TRBJ2-1,ASSRLTGAREQF
10,TRBV28,.,TRBJ1-5,ASSVITGPQH
13,TRBV19,.,TRBJ2-1,ATRLAGRGNNEQF
9,TRBV10-3,few,TRBJ2-7,AISEFREQY
12,TRBV2,once,TRBJ2-2,ANGLASSTGELF
13,TRBV10-1,.,TRBJ2-2,ASSPWRPNTGELF
12,TRBV9,.,TRBJ1-1,ASSLTGGNTEAF
9,TRBV30,.,TRBJ1-2,ACWDRYGYT
13,TRBV27,.,TRBJ2-3,ASSFLAGRGDTQY
14,TRBV28,.,TRBJ2-7,ASSPGGTSTFYEQY
14,TRBV18,.,TRBJ1-2,ASSPQGSLEGDGYT
12,TRBV27,.,TRBJ2-3,ASSLIWAVDTQY
13,TRBV5-1,.,TRBJ1-4,ASSEAQVFSEKLF
12,TRBV19,few,TRBJ1-1,ASSIRQMNTEAF
13,TRBV9,.,TRBJ2-3,ASSVEAGGADTQY
13,TRBV6-1,.,TRBJ1-2,ASSDRLRGGGGYT
11,TRBV11-3,.,TRBJ2-7,ASSLGETYEQY